The rows below give T cell receptor beta chains drawn from one sample of a study of response to subunit inactivated influenza vaccine. TCRdb ran MiXCR on the RT-PCR reads and lists one entry per CDR3 protein. The sample holds under 200,000 distinct CDR3 sequences, 9.5% to 12% seen once. This material consisted of CD8+ T cells sorted from PBMCs, taken less than 30 months after vaccination. These TCRs come from a man aged 45-69 years who received an inactivated influenza vaccine. Each CDR3 is given with its conserved first and last residue. The order of the fields is clone size, D gene, V gene, J gene, CDR3 DNA, CDR3 protein. A D gene is named only where the DNA matches it firmly. Not all rows give a size; the values are once, few, many and, for expanded clones, a class.

size: many; D: TRBD2; V: TRBV7-9; J: TRBJ2-3; DNA: TGTGCCAGCAGCGACCTCGCAGCGGGAGGCACAGATACGCAGTATTTT; CDR3: CASSDLAAGGTDTQYF
size: few; D: .; V: TRBV25-1; J: TRBJ2-1; DNA: TGTGCCAGCAGCGGCCCAAAGAGATTAAGCTCCTACAATGAGCAGTTCTTC; CDR3: CASSGPKRLSSYNEQFF
size: many; D: .; V: TRBV7-2; J: TRBJ2-2; DNA: TGTGCCAGCAGCTTACGTTACACCGGGGAGCTGTTTTTT; CDR3: CASSLRYTGELFF
size: few; D: TRBD1; V: TRBV7-9; J: TRBJ2-7; DNA: TGTGCCAGCAGCCCGGGACAGGGGGCCCTCGAGCAGTACTTC; CDR3: CASSPGQGALEQYF
size: .; D: .; V: TRBV6-5; J: TRBJ2-2; DNA: TGTGCCAGCAGTTACTCTAGCGGAGACACCGGGGAGCTGTTTTTT; CDR3: CASSYSSGDTGELFF
size: .; D: .; V: TRBV6-5; J: TRBJ1-1; DNA: TGTGCCAGCAGTTACTGGGCAGGGACGAACACTGAAGCTTTCTTT; CDR3: CASSYWAGTNTEAFF
size: many; D: TRBD1; V: TRBV29-1; J: TRBJ2-7; DNA: TGCAGCGTTGAAGGATCGGGACAGATCTACGAGCAGTACTTC; CDR3: CSVEGSGQIYEQYF
size: few; D: .; V: TRBV6-1; J: TRBJ2-2; DNA: TGTGCCAGCAGGAAGGGACCCGCCAACGGGGAGCTGTTTTTT; CDR3: CASRKGPANGELFF
size: few; D: TRBD2; V: TRBV15; J: TRBJ2-2; DNA: TGTGCCACCAGCCAAGGAAGCGGGAGGTGGACCGGGGAGCTGTTTTTT; CDR3: CATSQGSGRWTGELFF
size: few; D: .; V: TRBV9; J: TRBJ1-2; DNA: TGTGCCAGCAGCAGTAACAGGGCGCCGGGAGGCTACACCTTC; CDR3: CASSSNRAPGGYTF
size: few; D: TRBD1; V: TRBV6-2/TRBV6-3; J: TRBJ2-1; DNA: TGTGCCAGCAGTTACGAATTGGGACAGGGCTCCAATGAGCAGTTCTTC; CDR3: CASSYELGQGSNEQFF
size: few; D: .; V: TRBV6-2/TRBV6-3; J: TRBJ1-5; DNA: TGTGCCAGCAGTTCCACCGGGCCCCAGCATTTT; CDR3: CASSSTGPQHF
size: few; D: .; V: TRBV12-3/TRBV12-4; J: TRBJ2-3; DNA: TGTGCCAGCCCTAAACCAGGGGGGAGATGGGATACGCAGTATTTT; CDR3: CASPKPGGRWDTQYF
size: few; D: .; V: TRBV9; J: TRBJ2-7; DNA: TGTGCCAGCAGCGTAGGGGGTAGCGTCTCCTACGAGCAGTACTTC; CDR3: CASSVGGSVSYEQYF
size: few; D: .; V: TRBV20-1; J: TRBJ2-1; DNA: TGCAGTGCTCCAAGCGGGCCACTACGCTCCTACAATGAGCAGTTCTTC; CDR3: CSAPSGPLRSYNEQFF
size: many; D: TRBD1; V: TRBV29-1; J: TRBJ2-1; DNA: TGCAGCGTTGAGAGGACAGGGAACCACGATGAGCAGTTCTTC; CDR3: CSVERTGNHDEQFF